Many counts were recorded for the clone carrying this T cell receptor beta chain. The antigen is unknown. This entry comes from a study of T-cell memory formation after mild COVID-19. Overall study findings and caveats: The finding that pre-infection memory included some responding clones suggested that cross-reactive memory joined.

Trimming took off 4 bases at V and 2 bases at J, with 15 bases between the two ends. The CDR3 sequence is 15 residues long. Each CDR3 protein gets one entry after TCRdb re-called the 5' RACE reads with MiXCR. The sample lists 30,000 to 45,000 distinct CDR3 sequences, about 10% occurring once. This clonotype was sampled from a young man who had mild COVID-19 (a few samples of this study predate the infection). Cell type and time point are not known. This chain joins TRBV12-3 or TRBV12-4 and TRBJ2-7; D call uncertain. The specimen was PBMCs or a T cell subset sorted from them (not recorded which). CDR3 in amino acids: CASSSVGQAPYEQYF. The CDR3 DNA reads TGTGCCAGCAGTTCAGTCGGTCAGGCCCCCTACGAGCAGTACTTC.